This T cell receptor (beta chain) was sequenced for a study of T cells after somatic rescue of genetic block. The V end lost 0 bases, the J end lost 9 bases, and 7 bases lay between the germline ends. CDR1 and CDR2 from the germline V gene are SGDLS and YYNGEE. The CDR3 consists of 12 residues. Profiling relied on immunoSEQ multiplex PCR, and the TCRdb table lists in-frame clones only, not all of them. The data contain approximately 78,000 clones, approximately 91% of them singletons. The sequenced material came from peripheral blood mononuclear cells (PBMCs). This TCR was recovered from a man in his thirties or forties. The genes are TRBV9 and TRBJ2-1; D gene unclear. The CDR3 loop reads CASSVGSSEQFF. CDR3 sequence (DNA): TGTGCCAGCAGCGTAGGCAGTTCTGAGCAGTTCTTC.